The 23 T cell receptor beta chains below all came from one sample that was sequenced in a study of T cell responses to AZD1222 COVID-19 vaccine. Only in-frame clones appear in the TCRdb table, and some are missing; sequencing was by immunoSEQ multiplex PCR. The sample lists 150,000 to 200,000 clones, 90% to 95% seen once, with 1.3% in the top ten. Here the sequenced sample was peripheral blood, taken 28 days after the second AZD1222 dose. These receptor sequences come from an adult who received the AZD1222 COVID-19 vaccine.

The V call is TRBV18, the J call TRBJ1-5; D perhaps matches TRBD1 (5 bases). The CDR3 contains 16 residues. V dropped 6 bases and J dropped 6 bases, with 21 bases sitting between them. CDR1 and CDR2 (germline): KGHSH, LQKENI. The CDR3: CASSPALGGEGQPQHF. As DNA, the CDR3 is TGTGCCAGCTCGCCCGCGCTCGGGGGGGAGGGTCAGCCCCAGCATTTT.

In DNA, the CDR3 is TGTGCCAGCAGTCCTCAAACGGGATTTAGGGCCGGCAATTCACCCCTCCACTTT. Encoded protein: CASSPQTGFRAGNSPLHF. The J gene is TRBJ1-6, the V gene TRBV14; no firm D call. This CDR3 contains 18 residues. V was shortened by 6 bases and J by 7 bases, with 25 bases between the two germline ends. CDR1 is SGHDN and CDR2 is FVKESK in the germline V gene.

The V call is TRBV15, the J call TRBJ1-5, with 8 bases that match TRBD1. Germline trimming cut 1 base from V and 2 bases from J; bases unmatched to any gene: 4. CDR1 and CDR2 from the germline V gene are LNHNV and YYDKDF (reference sequence). CDR3 length equals 16 residues. CDR3 amino acids: CATSRAKGQGNQPQHF. The CDR3 nucleotides are TGTGCCACCAGCAGAGCAAAGGGACAGGGCAATCAGCCCCAGCATTTT.

The genes are TRBV7-9 and TRBJ1-5; D ambiguous. V shed 4 bases and J shed 3 bases, with 16 bases lying between them. The length of the CDR3 is 16 residues. CDR1 is SEHNR, CDR2 FQNEAQ, per germline (reference sequence). The CDR3 protein is CASSSFLDRVNQPQHF. CDR3 DNA sequence: TGTGCCAGCAGCTCTTTTCTAGATCGCGTCAATCAGCCCCAGCATTTT.

The CDR3 coding sequence is TGTGCCAGCAGCCCAAAACAGGCGAATCAGCCCCAGCATTTT. It is translated as CASSPKQANQPQHF. V usage is TRBV5-8 and J usage is TRBJ1-5; a possible D gene is TRBD1 (5 bases). The CDR3 loop spans 14 amino acids. V lost 4 bases, J lost 4 bases, and 12 bases lay in between. Germline CDR1 reads SGHTS; CDR2 reads YDEGEE.

The rearrangement links TRBV7-5 to TRBJ1-5; the D call in the table, TRBD1, was not verified against the DNA. TRBV7-5 counts as a pseudogene. The CDR3 totals 16 residues. The CDR3 protein is CARSLTQGRHNQPQHF. The CDR3 bases are TGTGCCAGAAGCTTAACCCAGGGAAGGCACAATCAGCCCCAGCATTTT.

This clone was counted between two and nine times. The chain joins TRBV30 to TRBJ2-7, with D perhaps TRBD2 (6 bases). The CDR3 totals 13 residues. Between the trimmed V and J ends, which lost 4 bases and 1 base, there was a span of 11 bases. Germline values: CDR1 GTSNPN, CDR2 SVGIG (reference sequence). The CDR3 sequence is CAWNPSESYEQYF. In DNA form, the CDR3 reads TGTGCCTGGAACCCTAGCGAATCCTACGAGCAGTACTTC.

The chain couples TRBV6-6 to TRBJ2-1; a weak D match, TRBD2 (7 bases). Germline V gene data show CDR1 as MNHNY and CDR2 as SVGAGI (reference sequence). This CDR3 is built from 16 residues. V dropped 10 bases and J dropped 6 bases, with 25 bases sitting between them. For the CDR3, the DNA is TGTGCCACCCTGTGGGGGGCGGGGGCTAGTTTCAATGAGCAGTTCTTC. Its protein is CATLWGAGASFNEQFF.

The gene calls are TRBV21-1 and TRBJ2-3; whether TRBD2, the table's D call, matches the DNA was not checked. TRBV21-1 is noted as a pseudogene. The CDR3 contains 16 residues. This chain's CDR3 is CASSRGTSGGTDTQYF. DNA for the CDR3: TGTGCCAGCAGCAGAGGGACTAGCGGGGGCACAGATACGCAGTATTTT.

This chain connects TRBV13 to TRBJ2-1; D not certain. V gave up 5 bases and J gave up 3 bases, with 5 bases separating them. Per the germline V gene, CDR1 is PRHDT and CDR2 is FYEKMQ (reference sequence). This CDR3 region has 12 residues. The CDR3 DNA reads as TGTGCCAGCAGCCCCGACTACAATGAGCAGTTCTTC. It translates to CASSPDYNEQFF.

The CDR3 bases are TGTGCCAGCAGTGAAGCCGGGTCTCAGAAGGGTGGCTACACCTTC. Its translation: CASSEAGSQKGGYTF. The rearrangement joins TRBV6-1 to TRBJ1-2; no firm D call. In germline, CDR1 is MNHNS, CDR2 SASEGT. The CDR3 loop spans 15 amino acids. V was trimmed by 0 bases and J by 7 bases, leaving 15 bases between them.

The genes are TRBV5-1 and TRBJ2-1; 11 bases agree with TRBD2. This CDR3 is built from 15 residues. J gave up 5 bases and V 4 bases, and 5 bases lay outside the gene matches. Germline loops: CDR1 SGHRS, CDR2 YFSETQ. CDR3: CASSPGLAGDNEQFF. CDR3 DNA sequence: TGCGCCAGCAGCCCCGGACTAGCGGGCGACAATGAGCAGTTCTTC. The full variable domain, its missing parts supplied by reference TRBV5-1 and TRBJ2-1, is KAGVTQTPRYLIKTRGQQVTLSCSPISGHRSVSWYQQTPGQGLQFLFEYFSETQRNKGNFPGRFSGRQFSNSRSEMNVSTLELGDSALYLCASSPGLAGDNEQFFGPGTRLTVL.

The chain has TRBV2 and TRBJ2-7; D is perhaps TRBD1 (5 bases). The CDR3 is 15 amino acids. Trimming shortened V by 2 bases and J by 2 bases, and 13 bases separated the two germline ends. Germline CDR1 and CDR2: SNHLY and FYNNEI. CDR3 sequence: CASSERGTTAYEQYF. The DNA for the CDR3 is TGTGCCAGCAGTGAAAGGGGCACCACGGCCTACGAGCAGTACTTC.

The chain is built from TRBV3-1 (or the pseudogene TRBV3-2) and TRBJ1-2; possible D gene TRBD1, 5 bases. V was pared by 4 bases and J by 5 bases, with 17 bases between. This CDR3 comprises 15 residues. Germline-derived CDR1 and CDR2 are LGHDT and YNNKEL (reference sequence). The CDR3 region has the DNA TGTGCCAGCAGCCTGTACAGGTTTTCAGAATATGGCTACACCTTC. It specifies CASSLYRFSEYGYTF.

In its sample, this clone was seen once. The V call is TRBV5-1, the J call TRBJ2-3; possibly TRBD1 or TRBD2 for D (5 bases each). Germline V lookup: CDR1 SGHRS, CDR2 YFSETQ. V was trimmed by 0 bases and J by 0 bases, leaving 23 bases between them. The CDR3 has 20 residues. Written as DNA, the CDR3 is TGCGCCAGCAGCTTGGCCGACTGGTCACGTGCAGGGACCAGCACAGATACGCAGTATTTT. Its translation is CASSLADWSRAGTSTDTQYF.

This chain connects TRBV9 to TRBJ1-1; D is undetermined. Germline-derived CDR1 and CDR2 are SGDLS and YYNGEE. The CDR3 length is 12 residues. V was pared by 4 bases and J by 7 bases, with 11 bases between. The CDR3 nucleotides read TGTGCCAGCAGCTCAATCAACGGTGAAGCTTTCTTT. Protein product: CASSSINGEAFF.

V is TRBV19 and J is TRBJ2-5, with D tentatively TRBD1 or TRBD2 (7 bases each). The V and J ends lost 1 base and 5 bases respectively, with 14 bases between them. The CDR3 is made up of 15 amino acids. From germline, CDR1 is LNHDA and CDR2 SQIVND (reference sequence). The CDR3 here is CASSIGRGGEETQYF. As DNA, the CDR3 is TGTGCCAGTAGTATAGGCAGGGGGGGAGAGGAGACCCAGTACTTC. Full variable domain (remainder filled in from reference TRBV19 and TRBJ2-5): DGGITQSPKYLFRKEGQNVTLSCEQNLNHDAMYWYRQDPGQGLRLIYYSQIVNDFQKGDIAEGYSVSREKKESFPLTVTSAQKNPTAFYLCASSIGRGGEETQYFGPGTRLLVL.

The chain recombines TRBV10-3 with TRBJ2-7, with a weak D call TRBD1 (8 bases). Germline lookup yields CDR1 ENHRY and CDR2 SYGVKD. With 0 bases removed from V and 1 base from J, the gap between germline ends came to 19 bases. The CDR3 consists of 18 residues. Written as DNA, the CDR3 is TGTGCCATCAGTGAGTCAAGAGCGGGGAGGACAGGGTCCTACGAGCAGTACTTC. As protein: CAISESRAGRTGSYEQYF.

The rearrangement joins TRBV3-1 (or the pseudogene TRBV3-2) to TRBJ1-6; D is undetermined. The length of the CDR3 is 14 residues. V shed 1 base and J shed 8 bases, with 9 bases lying between them. The germline gives CDR1 LGHDT, CDR2 YNNKEL (reference sequence). Here the CDR3 reads CASSQGSGDSPLHF. The CDR3 coding sequence is TGTGCCAGCAGCCAAGGGTCTGGTGATTCACCCCTCCACTTT.

The CDR3 is CASSEQSRTGEAFF. Written as DNA, the CDR3 is TGTGCCAGCAGTGAACAGAGCCGGACAGGTGAAGCTTTCTTT. The chain carries TRBV2 and TRBJ1-1, with 7 bases identical to TRBD1. Germline trimming cut 2 bases from V and 7 bases from J; bases unmatched to any gene: 7. Germline V gene lookup returns CDR1 SNHLY and CDR2 FYNNEI. CDR3 length: 14 residues.

V is TRBV5-1 and J is TRBJ1-1; no definite D call. CDR3 length: 16 residues. CDR1 and CDR2 from the germline V gene are SGHRS and YFSETQ. V lost 4 bases to trimming and J lost 0 bases, with 16 bases between them. CDR3 DNA sequence: TGCGCCAGCAGCCCACTATGGGAGGGTCTGAACACTGAAGCTTTCTTT. It translates to CASSPLWEGLNTEAFF.

This clone was seen a single time. The chain links TRBV18 to TRBJ1-2, with D maybe TRBD1 (6 bases). Germline V gene data show CDR1 as KGHSH and CDR2 as LQKENI. The CDR3 has 14 amino acids. V lost 3 bases, J lost 4 bases, and 12 bases lay in between. CDR3 coding DNA: TGTGCCAGCTCACCGACAGGCAGTTCCTATGGCTACACCTTC. Amino acids: CASSPTGSSYGYTF. Drawing the rest from reference TRBV18 and TRBJ1-2, the complete variable domain is NAGVMQNPRHLVRRRGQEARLRCSPMKGHSHVYWYRQLPEEGLKFMVYLQKENIIDESGMPKERFSAEFPKEGPSILRIQQVVRGDSAAYFCASSPTGSSYGYTFGSGTRLTVV.

The chain uses TRBV15 and TRBJ1-5; maybe TRBD1 (5 bases). V lost 0 bases to trimming and J lost 5 bases, with 11 bases between them. This CDR3 has 15 residues. Germline V gene data show CDR1 as LNHNV and CDR2 as YYDKDF (reference sequence). CDR3 region: CATSRDRVGHQPQHF. DNA of the CDR3: TGTGCCACCAGCAGAGACAGGGTGGGCCATCAGCCCCAGCATTTT.